This entry features one T cell receptor beta chain sequence. What it binds is unknown. The data stem from a study of cytomegalovirus exposure and HLA in healthy donors. Background on the study: For the approximately 400 genotyped donors, roughly 80% fell within the Caucasian-associated ancestry cluster. The study, taken as a whole, reports: The study designated about 180 TCR beta chains cytomegalovirus-associated.

Losses at the gene ends were 7 bases for V and 11 bases for J; bases not matched to a gene: 4. This CDR3 is built from 10 residues. Germline loops: CDR1 SNHLY, CDR2 FYNNEI. 60 Vbeta and 13 Jbeta primers were used in PCR. The repertoire was sequenced with immunoSEQ multiplex PCR; TCRdb's copy has only in-frame clones and lacks some. The sample carries about 170,000 clones, around 82% recorded once. Sequenced sample: PBMCs. V gene TRBV2 combines with J gene TRBJ1-1; TRBD1 matches at 7 bases. This clonotype was sampled from a male donor in good health and CMV-seronegative. The CDR3 DNA is TGTGCCAGCACCAGGGGGGAGGCTTTCTTT. This translates into CASTRGEAFF.